The next 28 T cell receptor beta chains were all read from a single sample in a study of T-cell reconstitution after alpha-beta-depleted transplantation in children. Unique molecular identifiers were incorporated during preparation of the TCRbeta library. TCRdb re-derived calls from the PCR reads in MiXCR, one entry per CDR3 protein. Of roughly 190,000 distinct CDR3 sequences in the sample, 13% to 15% were seen once. The material sequenced was PBMCs from the stem cell graft donor, taken from the stem cell graft. The receptors stem from a human donor who donated a stem cell graft to a child with acute lymphoblastic leukemia.

This clonotype was counted ten times or more. The chain employs TRBV11-3 and TRBJ2-7; 14 positions match TRBD2. Germline assignment: CDR1 SGHNT and CDR2 YENEEA. Unmatched junction bases numbered 6, after V lost 3 bases and J lost 5 bases. CDR3 length: 16 residues. CDR3 region: CASSFRTSGRFHEQYF. The CDR3 nucleotides read TGTGCCAGCAGCTTCCGGACTAGCGGGAGGTTCCACGAGCAGTACTTC. The variable domain in full, completed from reference TRBV11-3 and TRBJ2-7, reads EAGVVQSPRYKIIEKKQPVAFWCNPISGHNTLYWYLQNLGQGPELLIRYENEEAVDDSQLPKDRFSAERLKGVDSTLKIQPAELGDSAVYLCASSFRTSGRFHEQYFGPGTRLTVT.

This clonotype came up many times. This rearrangement joins TRBV29-1 to TRBJ1-1, with TRBD1 matching over 8 bases. Germline V lookup: CDR1 SQVTM, CDR2 ANQGSEA. The CDR3 spans 11 residues. Trimming took 7 bases from V and 6 from J; bases not matched to a gene: 4. For the CDR3, the DNA is TGCAGCGCTTCAGGGGGCTCTGAAGCTTTCTTT. This encodes CSASGGSEAFF.

This clonotype was recorded many times. The chain joins TRBV28 to TRBJ2-2; 9 bases are a match to TRBD2. In germline, CDR1 is MDHEN, CDR2 SYDVKM. The CDR3 spans 20 residues. Trimming at V came to 6 bases and at J to 1 base, leaving 18 bases not matched to a gene. CDR3 nucleotides: TGTGCCAGCAGCAAATCTCTAAGAGCTAGCGGGACGCAGAACACCGGGGAGCTGTTTTTT. Its protein product is CASSKSLRASGTQNTGELFF.

This clonotype was recorded at least ten times. This rearrangement joins TRBV5-1 to TRBJ2-7, with 10 positions matching TRBD1. Germline CDR1 and CDR2: SGHRS and YFSETQ. The J segment lost 3 bases and the V segment lost 4 bases, leaving 4 bases of the junction unmatched. CDR3 length equals 14 residues. The DNA of the CDR3 is TGCGCCAGCAGCGTGACAGGGGGCGACTACGAGCAGTACTTC. It encodes CASSVTGGDYEQYF.

This clonotype has at least ten counts. The V call is TRBV28, the J call TRBJ1-1; the D is unclear. The V end lost 10 bases, the J end lost 5 bases, and 17 bases lay between the germline ends. The germline gives CDR1 MDHEN, CDR2 SYDVKM. This CDR3 is 13 amino acids long. The CDR3 here is CATVEEVGTEAFF. The CDR3 DNA sequence: TGTGCCACCGTAGAGGAGGTTGGGACTGAAGCTTTCTTT.

This clonotype was counted at least ten times. This chain uses TRBV20-1 with TRBJ1-5; 10 positions agree with TRBD1. Germline-derived CDR1 and CDR2 are DFQATT and SNEGSKA (reference sequence). Losses at the gene ends were 6 bases for V and 5 bases for J; bases not matched to a gene: 10. This CDR3 comprises 15 residues. The CDR3 sequence is CSAISGTGDYQPQHF. DNA of the CDR3: TGCAGTGCCATATCCGGGACAGGGGATTATCAGCCCCAGCATTTT.

This clonotype was detected many times. The genes are TRBV11-2 and TRBJ2-1, with D unresolved. CDR3 size: 12 residues. From germline, CDR1 is SGHAT and CDR2 FQNNGV. V lost 5 bases and J lost 8, with 10 bases in between. The CDR3 reads CASSRNLDEQFF. The CDR3 region has the DNA TGTGCCAGCAGCCGTAATCTAGATGAGCAGTTCTTC. The whole variable domain, filled in from reference TRBV11-2 and TRBJ2-1, reads EAGVAQSPRYKIIEKRQSVAFWCNPISGHATLYWYQQILGQGPKLLIQFQNNGVVDDSQLPKDRFSAERLKGVDSTLKIQPAKLEDSAVYLCASSRNLDEQFFGPGTRLTVL.

The V and J genes are TRBV5-1 and TRBJ2-5; D is perhaps TRBD1 (5 bases). The CDR3 is 19 residues long. The germline gives CDR1 SGHRS, CDR2 YFSETQ. V gave up 0 bases and J gave up 4 bases, with 25 bases separating them. In DNA form, the CDR3 reads TGCGCCAGCAGCTTGGCCGCGTCGCTGCAGGGCTACCTCCGAGAGACCCAGTACTTC. This translates into CASSLAASLQGYLRETQYF. The complete variable domain, with remaining parts taken from reference TRBV5-1 and TRBJ2-5, reads KAGVTQTPRYLIKTRGQQVTLSCSPISGHRSVSWYQQTPGQGLQFLFEYFSETQRNKGNFPGRFSGRQFSNSRSEMNVSTLELGDSALYLCASSLAASLQGYLRETQYFGPGTRLLVL.

The chain links TRBV20-1 to TRBJ2-7; 13 nucleotides agree with TRBD2. V lost 0 bases and J lost 6; bases outside the gene matches: 8. The CDR3 loop spans 16 amino acids. Per the germline V gene, CDR1 is DFQATT and CDR2 is SNEGSKA (reference sequence). Written as DNA, the CDR3 is TGCAGTGCTAGAGATCGACTAGCGGGAGGACTCGGCGAGCAGTACTTC. Its protein product is CSARDRLAGGLGEQYF.

This clonotype was seen many times. The chain carries TRBV7-9 and TRBJ2-3; no firm D call. V was trimmed by 2 bases and J by 6 bases, leaving 6 bases between them. The CDR3 is 12 residues long. The germline CDR1 and CDR2 sequences are SEHNR and FQNEAQ (reference sequence). In DNA, the CDR3 is TGTGCCAGCAGCTTATCCCCGGATACGCAGTATTTT. Residues: CASSLSPDTQYF.

In its sample, this clonotype was seen many times. V gene TRBV5-1 combines with J gene TRBJ2-1, with 10 nucleotides matching TRBD2. Germline CDR1 is SGHRS and CDR2 is YFSETQ. The CDR3 contains 16 residues. Losses at the gene ends were 0 bases for V and 6 bases for J; bases not matched to a gene: 6. The CDR3 sequence is CASSLEASGGPNEQFF. The DNA of the CDR3 is TGCGCCAGCAGCTTGGAGGCTAGCGGGGGCCCCAATGAGCAGTTCTTC.

In its sample, this clonotype was seen many times. The chain joins TRBV20-1 to TRBJ1-5; a possible D gene is TRBD1 (5 bases). V shed 2 bases and J shed 11 bases, with 13 bases lying between them. CDR3 size: 12 residues. Germline-derived CDR1 and CDR2 are DFQATT and SNEGSKA (reference sequence). The CDR3 region is CSARNGGSAQHF. DNA of the CDR3: TGCAGTGCTAGAAATGGGGGATCGGCCCAGCATTTT.

This clonotype was counted ten times or more. The rearrangement links TRBV18 to TRBJ1-1, with D uncertain. The V gene's germline CDR1 is KGHSH and CDR2 LQKENI. V dropped 3 bases and J dropped 5 bases, with 7 bases sitting between them. The CDR3 has 12 amino acids. Here the CDR3 reads CASSPRDTEAFF. CDR3 DNA sequence: TGTGCCAGCTCACCGAGAGATACTGAAGCTTTCTTT.

J is TRBJ1-2 and V is TRBV3-1, with D possibly TRBD1 on 6 matching bases. Trimming pared 4 bases from V and 7 bases from J, leaving 16 bases between. The CDR3 is 14 amino acids. The germline CDR1 and CDR2 sequences are LGHDT and YNNKEL (reference sequence). Here the CDR3 reads CASSLSDRRIGYTF. CDR3 DNA: TGTGCCAGCAGCCTTTCAGACAGGCGGATTGGCTACACCTTC. The full variable domain, completed using reference TRBV3-1 and TRBJ1-2, is DTAVSQTPKYLVTQMGNDKSIKCEQNLGHDTMYWYKQDSKKFLKIMFSYNNKELIINETVPNRFSPKSPDKAHLNLHINSLELGDSAVYFCASSLSDRRIGYTFGSGTRLTVV.

The J gene is TRBJ2-7, the V gene TRBV11-2; tentatively, D is TRBD1 (5 bases). The CDR3 consists of 13 residues. Germline V lookup: CDR1 SGHAT, CDR2 FQNNGV. V lost 5 bases and J lost 3, with 11 bases in between. The CDR3 nucleotides are TGTGCCAGCAGCAGGGGCCATTTCTACGAGCAGTACTTC. Encoded protein: CASSRGHFYEQYF.

To note about this clonotype: One base away lies a much larger clone, so this may be a sequencing read error. The chain recombines TRBV3-1 with TRBJ1-5; D is possibly TRBD1 (5 bases). The CDR3 sequence is 15 residues long. The germline gives CDR1 LGHDT, CDR2 YNNKEL (reference sequence). The CDR3 loop is CASSRDRLVSQPRHF. The CDR3 nucleotides are TGTGCCAGCAGTCGGGACCGATTGGTCAGTCAGCCCCGGCATTTT.

This chain uses TRBV20-1 with TRBJ1-2, with D tentatively TRBD1 (6 bases). CDR1 DFQATT and CDR2 SNEGSKA come from the germline V gene (reference sequence). The V end lost 0 bases, the J end lost 8 bases, and 22 bases lay between the germline ends. The length of the CDR3 is 16 residues. The CDR3 coding sequence is TGCAGTGCTAGAGATCCCGGACAGTCGAGGGGGAGGGGCTACACCTTC. This gives the protein CSARDPGQSRGRGYTF.

The genes are TRBV29-1 and TRBJ2-1; D gene ambiguous. There are 11 residues in the CDR3. Germline assignment: CDR1 SQVTM and CDR2 ANQGSEA. V lost 5 bases, J lost 9 bases, and 11 bases lay in between. The DNA of the CDR3 is TGCAGCGTTTCTCTCACCGGTGAGCAGTTCTTC. Translated: CSVSLTGEQFF.

The CDR3 loop is CASSLSMRGWWGYTF. The CDR3, as DNA: TGTGCCAGCAGTTTGAGTATGCGGGGGTGGTGGGGCTACACCTTC. The chain employs TRBV12-3 or TRBV12-4 and TRBJ1-2; D possibly corresponds to TRBD1 (5 bases). Between the trimmed V and J ends, which lost 3 bases and 8 bases, there was a span of 19 bases. CDR3 length: 15 amino acids.

The chain is built from TRBV7-2 and TRBJ2-5; D might be TRBD1 (7 bases). Trimming took 6 bases from V and 5 from J, leaving 16 bases between them. CDR3 size: 14 residues. Looked up from germline, CDR1 is SGHTA and CDR2 is FQGNSA. The CDR3 sequence is CASSFDRAGETQYF. CDR3 sequence (DNA): TGTGCCAGCAGTTTTGACAGGGCGGGGGAGACCCAGTACTTC.

This clonotype was observed at least ten times. The chain uses TRBV4-1 and TRBJ2-5; 8 bases line up with TRBD1. CDR3 length equals 14 residues. CDR1 is MGHRA and CDR2 is YSYEKL in the germline V gene. J lost 4 bases, V lost 4 bases, and 5 bases had no gene match. CDR3 loop: CASSPRTGPETQYF. The CDR3, as DNA: TGCGCCAGCAGCCCTCGGACAGGGCCAGAGACCCAGTACTTC.

This clonotype was seen many times. The chain carries TRBV20-1 and TRBJ2-1; 14 nucleotides match TRBD2. CDR3 length equals 15 residues. After removal of 1 base from V and 8 bases from J, the junction contained 4 bases not matched to a gene. In germline, CDR1 is DFQATT, CDR2 SNEGSKA (reference sequence). CDR3 sequence reads: CSARVRLAGGDEQFF. CDR3 DNA: TGCAGTGCTAGAGTTCGACTAGCGGGAGGGGATGAGCAGTTCTTC.

This clonotype came up many times. V and J are TRBV5-1 and TRBJ2-7, with 7 positions matching TRBD2. Germline V gene sequence: CDR1 SGHRS, CDR2 YFSETQ. The junction had 7 bases not matched to a gene; V was cut back by 2 bases and J by 2 bases. The CDR3 is 15 amino acids. The DNA of the CDR3 is TGCGCCAGCAGCTTATTGAGCGGGAAAACCTACGAGCAGTACTTC. Encoded protein: CASSLLSGKTYEQYF.

This clonotype has at least ten counts. The chain carries TRBV5-1 and TRBJ2-2, with 8 bases lining up with TRBD2. Looked up from germline, CDR1 is SGHRS and CDR2 is YFSETQ. Losses at the gene ends were 1 base for V and 5 bases for J; bases not matched to a gene: 4. The CDR3 contains 15 residues. CDR3 coding DNA: TGCGCCAGCAGCTTGAGCGGGGGCCAGACCGGGGAGCTGTTTTTT. Encoded protein: CASSLSGGQTGELFF.

This clonotype has ten or more counts. The chain carries TRBV7-2 and TRBJ1-5; 8 bases fit TRBD1. Germline lookup yields CDR1 SGHTA and CDR2 FQGNSA. This CDR3 has 15 amino acids. The V and J ends lost 5 bases and 0 bases, in that order; junction bases with no gene match: 3. The CDR3 bases are TGTGCCAGCAGCACTCAGGGGGCTAGCAATCAGCCCCAGCATTTT. Protein: CASSTQGASNQPQHF.

Ten or more counts support this clonotype. The chain employs TRBV27 and TRBJ1-2; 8 bases are shared with TRBD1. This CDR3 is built from 15 residues. Germline V gene sequence: CDR1 MNHEY, CDR2 SMNVEV (reference sequence). The V gene end was trimmed by 2 bases and the J gene end by 4 bases; junction bases not matched to a gene: 6. The CDR3 loop reads CASSLQGAIGYGYTF. CDR3 in DNA: TGTGCCAGCAGTTTACAGGGGGCGATTGGCTATGGCTACACCTTC.

This chain's CDR3 is CSARDFGGPVGDQYF. In DNA form, the CDR3 reads TGCAGTGCTAGGGACTTCGGCGGCCCGGTTGGAGACCAGTACTTC. V is TRBV20-1 and J is TRBJ2-7; weak D call: TRBD2 (5 bases). Trimming removed 3 bases from V and 10 bases from J, with 25 bases in between. CDR3 length: 15 residues. CDR1 is DFQATT, CDR2 SNEGSKA, per germline (reference sequence).

The sample holds many counts of this clonotype. The genes are TRBV5-1 and TRBJ2-7; 7 bases align to TRBD2. Germline loops: CDR1 SGHRS, CDR2 YFSETQ. V gave up 5 bases and J gave up 6 bases; unmatched junction bases: 8. This CDR3 region has 13 residues. CDR3 DNA sequence: TGCGCCAGCAGTACAAGCGGGATGGGCGAGCAGTACTTC. It specifies CASSTSGMGEQYF.